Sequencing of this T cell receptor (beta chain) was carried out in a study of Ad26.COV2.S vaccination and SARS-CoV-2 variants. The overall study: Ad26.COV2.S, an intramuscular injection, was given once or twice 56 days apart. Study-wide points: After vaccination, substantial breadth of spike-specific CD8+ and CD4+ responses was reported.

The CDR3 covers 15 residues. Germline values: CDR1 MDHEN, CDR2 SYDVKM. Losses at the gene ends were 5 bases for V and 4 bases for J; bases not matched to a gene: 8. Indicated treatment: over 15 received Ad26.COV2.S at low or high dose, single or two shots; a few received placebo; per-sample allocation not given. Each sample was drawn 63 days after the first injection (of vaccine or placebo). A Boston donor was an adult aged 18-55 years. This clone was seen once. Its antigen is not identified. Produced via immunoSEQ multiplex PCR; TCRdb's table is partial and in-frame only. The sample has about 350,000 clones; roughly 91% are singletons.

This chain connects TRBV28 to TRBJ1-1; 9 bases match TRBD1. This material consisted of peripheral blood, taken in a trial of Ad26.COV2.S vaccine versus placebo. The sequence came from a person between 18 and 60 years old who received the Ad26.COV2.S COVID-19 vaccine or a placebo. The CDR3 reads CASSTGGLIITEAFF. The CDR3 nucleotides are TGTGCCAGCAGTACAGGGGGCTTGATTATCACTGAAGCTTTCTTT.